The 32 T cell receptor beta chains below were found in one sample sequenced in a study of shared clonotypes between healthy human individuals. The table came from immunoSEQ multiplex PCR; TCRdb's copy has only in-frame clones and leaves some out. The table has over 700,000 clones, 55% to 75% seen once; the top ten hold under 2%. Source material: memory CD4+ T cells sorted from blood. As for subset: CD45RA-negative fraction. The receptors here all came from a woman in her thirties in good health.

V usage is TRBV5-6 and J usage is TRBJ2-3; TRBD2 matches 9 bases. With V trimmed by 4 bases and J by 8 bases, 11 bases remained unmatched. Germline loops: CDR1 SGHDT, CDR2 YYEEEE. CDR3 size: 15 residues. The CDR3 DNA reads TGTGCCAGCAGCGTACCGAGGCGGGAGGGAGGTACGCAGTATTTT. Translated: CASSVPRREGGTQYF.

The chain joins TRBV28 to TRBJ1-2; 7 bases are shared with TRBD1. Trimming cost V 6 bases and J 6 bases; bases outside gene matches: 4. Germline CDR1 and CDR2: MDHEN and SYDVKM. The CDR3 has 12 amino acids. CDR3: CASRKQGNGYTF. The DNA for the CDR3 is TGTGCCAGCAGAAAACAGGGGAATGGCTACACCTTC.

The chain uses TRBV6-6 and TRBJ2-5; D possibly corresponds to TRBD2 (6 bases). The V end was cut by 7 bases, the J end by 0 bases, with 15 bases between. The CDR3 totals 15 residues. CDR1 is MNHNY and CDR2 is SVGAGI in the germline V gene (reference sequence). The CDR3 sequence is CASTRVGGYQETQYF. The CDR3 DNA follows: TGTGCCAGCACCCGGGTTGGAGGGTACCAAGAGACCCAGTACTTC.

This clone was observed a few times. J is TRBJ1-4 and V is TRBV29-1, with a possible D match to TRBD1 (5 bases). The germline gives CDR1 SQVTM, CDR2 ANQGSEA. Trimming took off 4 bases at V and 4 bases at J, with 13 bases between the two ends. The CDR3 has 14 amino acids. The CDR3, as DNA: TGCAGCGTTGGTGAGGTGGGGGGTAATGAAAAACTGTTTTTT. Translation: CSVGEVGGNEKLFF.

This chain joins TRBV7-8 and TRBJ2-5; the D call may be TRBD1 or TRBD2 (5 bases each). V was trimmed by 5 bases and J by 0 bases, leaving 16 bases between them. CDR3 size: 16 residues. Germline V lookup: CDR1 SGHVS, CDR2 FQNEAQ. This CDR3 reads CASSRARDPYQETQYF. CDR3 in DNA: TGTGCCAGCAGCCGAGCGAGGGACCCGTACCAAGAGACCCAGTACTTC.

This clone was counted a single time. The chain couples TRBV11-2 to TRBJ2-3; D is uncertain. In germline, CDR1 is SGHAT, CDR2 FQNNGV. The CDR3 is 15 amino acids. V lost 2 bases and J lost 0, with 9 bases in between. CDR3: CASSLSGVSTDTQYF. The CDR3 coding sequence is TGTGCCAGCAGCTTATCCGGAGTGAGCACAGATACGCAGTATTTT.

This clone was observed a single time. This chain links TRBV28 with TRBJ1-5; D is ambiguous. Germline loops: CDR1 MDHEN, CDR2 SYDVKM. V lost 2 bases and J 1 base, leaving 9 bases between the germline ends. The CDR3 is 15 residues long. CDR3 coding DNA: TGTGCCAGCAGTTTAGAAGAGAGAAGCAATCAGCCCCAGCATTTT. Its translation: CASSLEERSNQPQHF.

The gene calls are TRBV28 and TRBJ2-7, with 7 bases aligning to TRBD2. V lost 8 bases and J lost 3; bases outside the gene matches: 13. The CDR3 consists of 15 residues. The germline V gene encodes CDR1 MDHEN and CDR2 SYDVKM. As DNA, the CDR3 is TGTGCCAGCCCTGAGGTGGGGGGGATGAACTACGAGCAGTACTTC. This codes for CASPEVGGMNYEQYF.

This clone was observed many times. The J gene is TRBJ1-2, the V gene TRBV6-5; 7 bases line up with TRBD1. The CDR3 consists of 15 residues. Germline CDR1 and CDR2: MNHEY and SVGAGI. Trimming removed 6 bases from V and 1 base from J; junction bases left unmatched: 8. CDR3 DNA sequence: TGTGCCAGCAGCCGGACAGGCTTCAATAACTATGGCTACACCTTC. Its protein product is CASSRTGFNNYGYTF.

This clone was found once. V is TRBV18 and J is TRBJ2-5, with no clear D. The germline CDR1 and CDR2 sequences are KGHSH and LQKENI. Deletions cut 6 bases from V and 5 bases from J, with 13 bases between. The CDR3 loop spans 13 amino acids. CDR3: CASSSGVRETQYF. CDR3 bases: TGTGCCAGCTCCAGTGGGGTGAGGGAGACCCAGTACTTC.

This chain connects TRBV28 to TRBJ2-1, with 9 bases that match TRBD1. The CDR3 has 16 amino acids. Germline loops: CDR1 MDHEN, CDR2 SYDVKM. With 7 bases clipped from V and 3 bases from J, the junction kept 10 bases outside the gene matches. CDR3 amino acids: CASTPGQGIYYNEQFF. The DNA of the CDR3 is TGTGCCAGCACCCCCGGACAGGGGATTTACTACAATGAGCAGTTCTTC. The entire variable domain, with the rest obtained from reference TRBV28 and TRBJ2-1, is as follows: DVKVTQSSRYLVKRTGEKVFLECVQDMDHENMFWYRQDPGLGLRLIYFSYDVKMKEKGDIPEGYSVSREKKERFSLILESASTNQTSMYLCASTPGQGIYYNEQFFGPGTRLTVL.

This rearrangement joins TRBV28 to TRBJ2-5; 9 bases map to TRBD2. The CDR3 covers 17 residues. The V gene's germline CDR1 is MDHEN and CDR2 SYDVKM. J lost 7 bases, V lost 6 bases, and 18 bases had no gene match. Written as DNA, the CDR3 is TGTGCCAGCAGCTCATACGGGACTAGCTCCTTATTAGGGACCCAGTACTTC. Translation gives CASSSYGTSSLLGTQYF.

V and J are TRBV5-8 and TRBJ2-2, with D unresolved. The CDR3 length is 15 residues. Germline CDR1 reads SGHTS; CDR2 reads YDEGEE. The V and J ends lost 2 bases and 3 bases respectively, with 11 bases between them. The CDR3 region has the DNA TGTGCCAGCAGCTTTCCCGATCTGGACACCGGGGAGCTGTTTTTT. Protein product: CASSFPDLDTGELFF.

This clone was counted a single time. The chain joins TRBV6-5 to TRBJ1-2; tentative D call: TRBD1 (5 bases). The germline CDR1 and CDR2 sequences are MNHEY and SVGAGI. CDR3 length equals 15 residues. The germline V and J ends were trimmed by 6 bases and 4 bases, with 18 bases remaining between them. The CDR3 region has the DNA TGTGCCAGCAGGCAGGAATGGGACGGTTCCTATGGCTACACCTTC. Translating gives CASRQEWDGSYGYTF.

DNA for the CDR3: TGCGCCAGCAGCCAAGATTGGGGCGGGGAGCTGTTTTTT. The encoded protein is CASSQDWGGELFF. The chain recombines TRBV4-1 with TRBJ2-2; D gene uncertain. The CDR3 length is 13 residues. Germline CDR1 MGHRA, CDR2 YSYEKL. Trimming stripped 0 bases from V and 7 bases from J, with 6 bases between.

This clone was seen a handful of times. The chain is built from TRBV11-2 and TRBJ1-1, with D possibly matching TRBD1 (6 bases). Germline assignment: CDR1 SGHAT and CDR2 FQNNGV. The CDR3 is made up of 16 amino acids. V lost 4 bases to trimming and J lost 0 bases, with 15 bases between them. The CDR3 loop is CASSSSDSAMNTEAFF. As DNA, the CDR3 is TGTGCCAGCAGCTCGTCGGACAGCGCTATGAACACTGAAGCTTTCTTT. Full variable domain (rest looked up from reference TRBV11-2 and TRBJ1-1): EAGVAQSPRYKIIEKRQSVAFWCNPISGHATLYWYQQILGQGPKLLIQFQNNGVVDDSQLPKDRFSAERLKGVDSTLKIQPAKLEDSAVYLCASSSSDSAMNTEAFFGQGTRLTVV.

The sample holds many counts of this clone. This chain uses TRBV4-1 with TRBJ2-6; no definite D call. Per the germline V gene, CDR1 is MGHRA and CDR2 is YSYEKL. Deletions cut 0 bases from V and 0 bases from J, with 9 bases between. This CDR3 contains 17 residues. For the CDR3, the DNA is TGCGCCAGCAGCCAAGACAGAGATTTCTCTGGGGCCAACGTCCTGACTTTC. It codes for CASSQDRDFSGANVLTF.

The CDR3 DNA follows: TGTGCCAGCAGTTCCTCGACCCAAACCCATCAGCCCCAGCATTTT. This encodes CASSSSTQTHQPQHF. This chain joins TRBV28 and TRBJ1-5; D is uncertain. Germline V gene data show CDR1 as MDHEN and CDR2 as SYDVKM. CDR3 size: 15 residues. V lost 4 bases and J 5 bases, leaving 15 bases between the germline ends. Full variable domain (rest looked up from reference TRBV28 and TRBJ1-5): DVKVTQSSRYLVKRTGEKVFLECVQDMDHENMFWYRQDPGLGLRLIYFSYDVKMKEKGDIPEGYSVSREKKERFSLILESASTNQTSMYLCASSSSTQTHQPQHFGDGTRLSIL.

This rearrangement joins TRBV7-3 to TRBJ2-5; D unresolved. The CDR3 covers 13 residues. CDR1 SGHTA and CDR2 FQGTGA come from the germline V gene. The V and J ends lost 4 bases and 1 base respectively, with 7 bases between them. CDR3 sequence reads: CASSSSTQETQYF. In DNA form, the CDR3 reads TGTGCCAGCAGCTCCTCGACCCAAGAGACCCAGTACTTC.

J is TRBJ2-7 and V is TRBV5-1; TRBD2 aligns across 10 bases. The CDR3 has 15 amino acids. Trimming took 6 bases from V and 1 from J; bases not matched to a gene: 7. The V gene's germline CDR1 is SGHRS and CDR2 YFSETQ. In nucleotides, the CDR3 is TGCGCCAGCACCCACCTAGCGGGAGATTCCTACGAGCAGTACTTC. Protein product: CASTHLAGDSYEQYF.

This chain connects TRBV5-4 to TRBJ1-4; 8 bases agree with TRBD1. V lost 4 bases and J lost 4; bases outside the gene matches: 6. This CDR3 has 15 amino acids. Germline loops: CDR1 SGHNT, CDR2 YYREEE (reference sequence). The CDR3 here is CASSHAGQGNEKLFF. The DNA of the CDR3 is TGTGCCAGCAGCCACGCCGGACAGGGTAATGAAAAACTGTTTTTT. The full variable domain, with the rest looked up from reference TRBV5-4 and TRBJ1-4, is ETGVTQSPTHLIKTRGQQVTLRCSSQSGHNTVSWYQQALGQGPQFIFQYYREEENGRGNFPPRFSGLQFPNYSSELNVNALELDDSALYLCASSHAGQGNEKLFFGSGTQLSVL.

The chain employs TRBV6-1 and TRBJ1-2; unclear D gene. V shed 6 bases and J shed 0 bases, with 8 bases lying between them. This CDR3 spans 13 amino acids. CDR1 and CDR2 (germline): MNHNS, SASEGT. The chain's CDR3 is CASRKRTNYGYTF. CDR3 coding DNA: TGTGCCAGCAGAAAAAGGACTAACTATGGCTACACCTTC.

V is TRBV9 and J is TRBJ1-5; 7 nucleotides match TRBD1. V dropped 0 bases and J dropped 6; count of bases not matched to a gene: 6. CDR1 SGDLS and CDR2 YYNGEE come from the germline V gene. The CDR3 runs 15 residues. This CDR3 reads CASSVGQGTSQPQHF. As DNA, the CDR3 is TGTGCCAGCAGCGTAGGACAGGGAACCTCTCAGCCCCAGCATTTT.

This chain joins TRBV19 and TRBJ2-3; tentative D call: TRBD1 (6 bases). The CDR3 extends over 15 amino acids. V shed 3 bases and J shed 2 bases, with 12 bases lying between them. The germline CDR1 and CDR2 sequences are LNHDA and SQIVND (reference sequence). The CDR3 coding sequence is TGTGCCAGTAGTATTTCAAGGGGGTACACAGATACGCAGTATTTT. Translating it yields CASSISRGYTDTQYF.

The CDR3: CSVDVGYRNTEAFF. The CDR3, as DNA: TGCAGCGTCGACGTGGGGTATCGAAACACTGAAGCTTTCTTT. The chain carries TRBV29-1 and TRBJ1-1; D ambiguous. The CDR3 is 14 residues long. CDR1 SQVTM and CDR2 ANQGSEA come from the germline V gene. Trimming left V 6 bases short and J 2 bases short, with 16 bases between.

This chain connects TRBV4-1 to TRBJ1-5, with D unclear. The CDR3 runs to 15 residues. Germline V gives CDR1 MGHRA, CDR2 YSYEKL. Trimming pared 4 bases from V and 2 bases from J, leaving 12 bases between. CDR3 residues: CASSRRWVGNQPQHF. The CDR3 DNA follows: TGCGCCAGCAGCCGCCGGTGGGTGGGCAATCAGCCCCAGCATTTT.

For this clone: Being one base from a much bigger clone, this may be a read error. Other DNA sequences within the sample encode an identical CDR3. V and J are TRBV11-3 and TRBJ2-2; 8 nucleotides agree with TRBD2. Germline CDR1 is SGHNT and CDR2 is YENEEA. The CDR3 contains 15 residues. The CDR3 loop reads CASSLSGGDTGELFF. For the CDR3, the DNA is TGCGCCAGCAGCTTATCGGGAGGGGACACCGGGGAGCTGTTTTTT.

J is TRBJ2-1 and V is TRBV11-3; possible D gene TRBD2, 6 bases. Trimming stripped 1 base from V and 5 bases from J, with 12 bases between. CDR3 length: 15 residues. The germline CDR1 and CDR2 sequences are SGHNT and YENEEA. The CDR3 DNA reads TGTGCCAGCAGCTTAGTCGGCACGGGGGACAATGAGCAGTTCTTC. Protein product: CASSLVGTGDNEQFF. Full variable domain (missing parts from reference TRBV11-3 and TRBJ2-1): EAGVVQSPRYKIIEKKQPVAFWCNPISGHNTLYWYLQNLGQGPELLIRYENEEAVDDSQLPKDRFSAERLKGVDSTLKIQPAELGDSAVYLCASSLVGTGDNEQFFGPGTRLTVL.

Only a few counts were recorded for this clone. The genes are TRBV19 and TRBJ1-1; D is possibly TRBD1 (6 bases). Germline V gene sequence: CDR1 LNHDA, CDR2 SQIVND (reference sequence). The ends were cut back, 6 bases at V and 1 base at J, with 9 bases in the middle. The CDR3 is made up of 13 amino acids. CDR3 loop: CASSLQGNTEAFF. The CDR3 nucleotides read TGTGCCAGTAGCCTACAGGGGAACACTGAAGCTTTCTTT.

The genes are TRBV5-1 and TRBJ2-3, with D perhaps TRBD1 or TRBD2 (5 bases each). This CDR3 is built from 16 residues. Per the germline V gene, CDR1 is SGHRS and CDR2 is YFSETQ. Deletions cut 5 bases from V and 4 bases from J, with 20 bases between. CDR3 loop: CASRPSGALVADTQYF. In DNA form, the CDR3 reads TGCGCCAGCAGACCCTCCGGGGCGCTTGTTGCAGATACGCAGTATTTT.

V and J are TRBV28 and TRBJ2-5, with D perhaps TRBD1 (6 bases). The CDR3 covers 15 residues. V lost 5 bases and J lost 5, with 18 bases in between. CDR1 and CDR2 from the germline V gene are MDHEN and SYDVKM. CDR3 sequence (DNA): TGTGCCAGCAGTAGACCACAGGGCGCGGGTGAGACCCAGTACTTC. It specifies CASSRPQGAGETQYF.

This clone was counted ten times or more. The chain joins TRBV7-2 to TRBJ2-7, with 11 bases matching TRBD2. The junction had 4 bases not matched to a gene; V was cut back by 0 bases and J by 6 bases. Per germline, CDR1 SGHTA and CDR2 FQGNSA. CDR3 length equals 15 residues. For the CDR3, the DNA is TGTGCCAGCAGCTTAGCAGCTAGCGGGAGGTCCGAGCAGTACTTC. Its protein is CASSLAASGRSEQYF.